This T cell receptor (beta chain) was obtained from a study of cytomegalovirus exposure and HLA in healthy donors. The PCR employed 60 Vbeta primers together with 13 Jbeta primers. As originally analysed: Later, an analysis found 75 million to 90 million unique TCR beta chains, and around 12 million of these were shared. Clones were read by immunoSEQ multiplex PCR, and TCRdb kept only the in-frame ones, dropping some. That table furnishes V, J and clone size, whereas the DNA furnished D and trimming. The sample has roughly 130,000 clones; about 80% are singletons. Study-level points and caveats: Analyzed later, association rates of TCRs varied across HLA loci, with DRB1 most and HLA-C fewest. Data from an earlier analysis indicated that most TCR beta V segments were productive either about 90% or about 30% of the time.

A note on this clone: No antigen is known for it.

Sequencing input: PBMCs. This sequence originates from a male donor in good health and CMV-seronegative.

The CDR3 DNA is TGTGCCAGTAGTTTGGGCCTAGCTCCAGATACGCAGTATTTT. Its translation: CASSLGLAPDTQYF. This rearrangement joins TRBV19 to TRBJ2-3; possible D gene TRBD2, 5 bases. CDR3 length equals 14 residues. V dropped 5 bases and J dropped 4 bases, with 13 bases sitting between them. The V gene's germline CDR1 is LNHDA and CDR2 SQIVND (reference sequence).